The next 21 T cell receptor beta chains were all read from a single sample in a study of regulatory T cells in long-lasting Graves disease. Building of the TCR beta libraries involved iRepertoire HTBI primers and Arm-PCR of CDR3 regions. Each CDR3 protein gets one entry after TCRdb re-called the multiplex PCR reads with MiXCR. This sample has roughly 400,000 distinct CDR3 sequences, with roughly 17% found just once. The time point was: newly diagnosed GD, antithyroid drugs for less than 3 months. Extracted RNA from PBMCs served as the source of the TCR library. This sample was also put to use in a study of T cells in Graves' hyperthyroidism and ophthalmopathy.

The source material was peripheral blood mononuclear cells (PBMCs), sampled at new diagnosis, from a patient treated with antithyroid drugs. These TCRs come from a woman between 18 and 30 years old with Graves disease.

The genes are TRBV5-4 and TRBJ2-5, with D possibly matching TRBD1 (5 bases). CDR1 SGHNT and CDR2 YYREEE come from the germline V gene (reference sequence). CDR3 length: 14 amino acids. The V gene lost 3 bases and the J gene lost 6 bases, with 15 bases spanning the gap. CDR3 nucleotides: TGTGCCAGCAGCTCCCCTCCCCAGGGAAAGACCCAGTACTTC. Residues: CASSSPPQGKTQYF.

The chain has TRBV6-1 and TRBJ2-7; perhaps TRBD2 as D (7 bases). Germline-derived CDR1 and CDR2 are MNHNS and SASEGT. Trimming shortened V by 5 bases and J by 6 bases, and 17 bases separated the two germline ends. The CDR3 is made up of 14 amino acids. The CDR3: CASSPLRGGGEQYF. The CDR3 DNA reads TGTGCCAGCAGTCCCCTCCGAGGGGGGGGCGAGCAGTACTTC.

The chain joins TRBV10-3 to TRBJ2-1, with TRBD2 matching 15 bases. After removal of 8 bases from V and 8 bases from J, the junction contained 7 bases not matched to a gene. Germline CDR1 ENHRY, CDR2 SYGVKD. The CDR3 spans 15 residues. The CDR3 is CAIRWTSGRGYEQFF. As DNA, the CDR3 is TGTGCCATCCGATGGACTAGCGGGAGGGGGTATGAGCAGTTCTTC.

This chain joins TRBV11-3 and TRBJ2-1, with D hard to call. CDR1 SGHNT and CDR2 YENEEA come from the germline V gene. This CDR3 is built from 15 residues. With 5 bases removed from V and 3 bases from J, the gap between germline ends came to 14 bases. In nucleotides, the CDR3 is TGTGCCAGCAGCAAGGAGCGAACTATCTACAATGAGCAGTTCTTC. Protein product: CASSKERTIYNEQFF.

The sample holds a few counts of this clonotype. The gene calls are TRBV20-1 and TRBJ2-5; D not resolved. CDR1 DFQATT and CDR2 SNEGSKA come from the germline V gene (reference sequence). The CDR3 length is 12 residues. Between the trimmed V and J ends, which lost 3 bases and 1 base, there was a span of 6 bases. The CDR3 coding sequence is TGCAGTGCTAGCCGGGTCCAAGAGACCCAGTACTTC. Amino acid sequence: CSASRVQETQYF.

This clonotype showed up just a few times. The chain carries TRBV7-9 and TRBJ1-1; TRBD1 matches at 7 bases. The CDR3 runs to 16 residues. CDR1 and CDR2 (germline): SEHNR, FQNEAQ (reference sequence). With 5 bases clipped from V and 3 bases from J, the junction kept 12 bases outside the gene matches. CDR3 nucleotide sequence: TGTGCCAGCAGCACGACAGGGTTCGGGTTGGACACTGAAGCTTTCTTT. It specifies CASSTTGFGLDTEAFF.

In this sample, this clonotype turned up many times. The chain is built from TRBV27 and TRBJ2-7, with 11 positions matching TRBD1. V was pared by 3 bases and J by 7 bases, with 5 bases of the junction left unmatched. In germline, CDR1 is MNHEY, CDR2 SMNVEV (reference sequence). The CDR3 covers 14 residues. CDR3 nucleotides: TGTGCCAGCAGTTTGGGACAGGGGGTGTGGGAGCAGTACTTC. Protein product: CASSLGQGVWEQYF.

This clonotype showed up many times. The chain joins TRBV5-1 to TRBJ2-3; D remains unclear. Trimming removed 0 bases from V and 10 bases from J, with 12 bases in between. Looked up from germline, CDR1 is SGHRS and CDR2 is YFSETQ. This CDR3 is built from 13 residues. The CDR3 DNA reads TGCGCCAGCAGCTTGGAGGCCCACTCTGCGCAGTATTTT. Its translation is CASSLEAHSAQYF.

This clonotype was observed at least ten times. The chain uses TRBV7-9 and TRBJ2-1; D ambiguous. Germline CDR1 reads SEHNR; CDR2 reads FQNEAQ (reference sequence). The CDR3 spans 15 residues. Trimming pared 1 base from V and 5 bases from J, leaving 12 bases between. CDR3 in amino acids: CASSLVRGLNNEQFF. In nucleotides, the CDR3 is TGTGCCAGCAGCTTAGTACGAGGTCTCAACAATGAGCAGTTCTTC.

This clonotype was seen ten or more times. The chain combines TRBV24-1 with TRBJ2-1, with 9 bases identical to TRBD2. The CDR3 extends over 19 amino acids. The trim removed 3 bases at V and 0 bases at J, leaving 11 bases unmatched. Germline CDR1 is KGHDR and CDR2 is SFDVKD. The CDR3 reads CATSDASNAGGSSYNEQFF. CDR3 coding DNA: TGTGCCACCAGTGATGCCTCAAATGCGGGAGGGAGCTCCTACAATGAGCAGTTCTTC.

This rearrangement joins TRBV20-1 to TRBJ2-3; 15 bases match TRBD2. The V gene's germline CDR1 is DFQATT and CDR2 SNEGSKA (reference sequence). V shed 5 bases and J 2 bases; nucleotides not matched to a gene: 14. The CDR3 sequence is 19 residues long. CDR3 DNA sequence: TGCAGTGCTGTACCGGGACTAGCGGGAGGTCAGCAGCCCACAGATACGCAGTATTTT. Translated, it gives CSAVPGLAGGQQPTDTQYF.

This clonotype was found once. The chain is built from TRBV18 and TRBJ2-6, with 9 positions matching TRBD1. This CDR3 contains 20 residues. Germline V gene data show CDR1 as KGHSH and CDR2 as LQKENI. Trimming at V came to 0 bases and at J to 0 bases, leaving 9 bases not matched to a gene. This CDR3 is CASSPPLDRGQSSGANVLTF. The CDR3 coding sequence is TGTGCCAGCTCACCACCCTTGGACAGGGGACAGAGCTCTGGGGCCAACGTCCTGACTTTC.

This clonotype appeared many times. CDR3 sequence reads: CASNEAGKSGELFF. Written as DNA, the CDR3 is TGTGCCAGCAATGAGGCGGGAAAGTCCGGGGAGCTGTTTTTT. The chain joins TRBV28 to TRBJ2-2; weak D call: TRBD2 (6 bases). This CDR3 comprises 14 residues. Trimming shortened V by 7 bases and J by 6 bases, and 15 bases separated the two germline ends. CDR1 is MDHEN, CDR2 SYDVKM, per germline.

Ten or more counts support this clonotype. The chain uses TRBV29-1 and TRBJ2-1; 9 positions agree with TRBD1. The V segment lost 4 bases and the J segment 4 bases; nucleotides outside the gene matches: 5. This CDR3 spans 14 amino acids. CDR1 is SQVTM, CDR2 ANQGSEA, per germline. CDR3 DNA sequence: TGCAGCGTTGGTGTGGACAGGGGTTACAATGAGCAGTTCTTC. Translation gives CSVGVDRGYNEQFF.

This clonotype was picked up many times. This CDR3 is CASSPRTDLYNEQFF. CDR3 DNA sequence: TGTGCCAGCTCACCTAGGACGGACCTTTACAATGAGCAGTTCTTC. The chain is built from TRBV18 and TRBJ2-1; D not resolved. In germline, CDR1 is KGHSH, CDR2 LQKENI. The ends were cut back, 3 bases at V and 4 bases at J, with 13 bases in the middle. CDR3 length: 15 residues.

There are a few counts of this clonotype. The V call is TRBV6-1, the J call TRBJ2-3; maybe TRBD2 (6 bases). In germline, CDR1 is MNHNS, CDR2 SASEGT. V was shortened by 2 bases and J by 0 bases, with 12 bases between the two germline ends. This CDR3 has 16 residues. CDR3 nucleotides: TGTGCCAGCAGTGAATCCACGGGAGTGAGCACAGATACGCAGTATTTT. Its protein product is CASSESTGVSTDTQYF.

This clonotype was seen ten or more times. The chain joins TRBV29-1 to TRBJ2-3, with TRBD1 identical over 12 bases. Germline V lookup: CDR1 SQVTM, CDR2 ANQGSEA. The CDR3 sequence is 15 residues long. The V segment lost 6 bases and the J segment 3 bases; nucleotides outside the gene matches: 7. CDR3: CSVEGQGAGTDTQYF. CDR3 in DNA: TGCAGCGTAGAGGGACAGGGGGCAGGAACAGATACGCAGTATTTT.

The chain employs TRBV29-1 and TRBJ2-5; perhaps D is TRBD1 or TRBD2 (5 bases each). Trimming took off 4 bases at V and 2 bases at J, with 20 bases between the two ends. This CDR3 spans 16 amino acids. The germline V gene encodes CDR1 SQVTM and CDR2 ANQGSEA. CDR3 nucleotide sequence: TGCAGCGTTGCAGGGAGTGGAACAACGCTGCAAGAGACCCAGTACTTC. This sequence encodes CSVAGSGTTLQETQYF.

At least ten counts were recorded for this clonotype. The rearrangement uses TRBV29-1 and TRBJ2-1, with 10 nucleotides matching TRBD2. Germline V lookup: CDR1 SQVTM, CDR2 ANQGSEA. The CDR3 is 12 residues long. The CDR3 nucleotides read TGCAGTACGACTAGCGGGTCGGGTGAGCAGTTCTTC. Residues: CSTTSGSGEQFF.

This clonotype was detected only a few times. The chain has TRBV5-1 and TRBJ2-3, with 7 nucleotides matching TRBD1. V was clipped by 2 bases and J by 0 bases; unmatched bases: 9. CDR1 and CDR2 (germline): SGHRS, YFSETQ. This CDR3 has 17 residues. Written as DNA, the CDR3 is TGCGCCAGCAGCTTCCAGGGGGTGGAGATGAGCACAGATACGCAGTATTTT. Translated, it gives CASSFQGVEMSTDTQYF.

This clonotype was found many times. This chain connects TRBV28 to TRBJ2-1; 8 bases agree with TRBD2. The J call may be in error: the DNA end matches TRBJ2-5 better. There are 15 residues in the CDR3. CDR1 MDHEN and CDR2 SYDVKM come from the germline V gene. CDR3 in DNA: TGTGCCAGCAGTTCTCGGGAGGGCGGCCAAGAGACCCAGTACTTC. Translated: CASSSREGGQETQYF.